This T cell receptor (beta chain) stems from a study of blood T cell repertoires in COVID-19 (dated by TCRdb to 2020 to 2022). General notes on the study: Samples from collaborators originated in the United States, Italy and Spain and spanned both the acute and convalescent phases of COVID-19. Samples were obtained from the ongoing ImmuneRACE study (first 160 participants) and from some 1,300 subjects provided by 6 global collaborators. Subjects who had been exposed to COVID-19, were actively infected with it, or had recovered from it provided the deeply sampled blood TCRbeta repertoires that made up the dataset. Where HLA class I and class II types were available, the types were taken from metadata supplied by the sample provider, not from assay-based typing. The material from the prospective study consisted of cDNA or gDNA derived from T cells, B-cell-depleted T cells, or PBMCs. Nearly every sample came with metadata listing a de-identified subject ID, COVID-19 status, age in years and sex. The repertoires were made available in a free public database intended to serve as a resource for research on the immune response to SARS-CoV-2.

The germline V gene sets CDR1 to ENHRY and CDR2 to SYGVKD. Germline trimming amounts to 2 bases on V and 6 bases on J, with 3 as the count of junction bases outside the gene matches. Including the terminal cysteine and phenylalanine, the CDR3 comprises 14 residues. The entry retains the CDR3 DNA only, 42 bases that are in frame from base 1. TCRbeta CDR3 regions were amplified from genomic DNA by means of the immunoSEQ Assay, a bias-controlled multiplex PCR. The original methods were these. The number of nucleated cells in each sample was estimated by amplification of reference gene primers within the assay. Sequence reads were collapsed and filtered to measure the absolute abundance of every unique TCRbeta CDR3 rearrangement. For each sample, productive Simpson clonality was calculated as the square root of Simpson's diversity index over productive rearrangements. TCRdb carries this immuneACCESS record with in-frame sequences only. Its versions omit some clonotypes, under half of them owing to an unresolved V gene in the studies checked, with the rest unexplained. The V and J calls and clone size are taken from that table; D and trimming were inferred from the DNA. The sample yields tens of thousands of clones; 80% were counted once. Approximately 21% of the sample is held by the ten biggest clonotypes.

The investigation overall reported the following: Clinical and demographic metadata were provided uncurated, with the amount varying by source and participant.

Worth noting for this clone: The specificity of this receptor is unknown. The sample holds no much larger clone one base away, and base qualities are not on file.

Each collaborating institution followed its own protocols to collect whole blood in K2EDTA tubes. For TCRbeta analysis, collaborators shipped samples in one of three forms: frozen whole blood, isolated PBMCs, or DNA extracted from either of those sample types. The receptor chain draws on TRBV10-3 and TRBJ2-4; 8 nucleotides in the junction match TRBD2. Sequencing was carried out using peripheral blood. The sequence was obtained from a woman aged 80 or over with acute or convalescent COVID-19. Read as DNA, the sequence is TGTGCCATCAGTGAGAGCGGGGGAATAAACATTCAGTACTTC. Its product reads: CAISESGGINIQYF.